Presented here are 8 T cell receptor beta chains from one specimen sequenced in a study of response to subunit inactivated influenza vaccine. MiXCR, run by TCRdb on the RT-PCR reads, gives a single entry per CDR3 protein. The data show 500,000 to 600,000 distinct CDR3 sequences, about an eighth seen once. The sequenced sample was PBMCs from blood, obtained on the day of vaccination. These receptor sequences come from a man aged 45 to 65 who received an inactivated influenza vaccine.

This clonotype was counted ten times or more. J is TRBJ2-1 and V is TRBV28; TRBD2 matches 14 bases. With V trimmed by 5 bases and J by 7 bases, 19 bases remained unmatched. Germline CDR1 and CDR2: MDHEN and SYDVKM. CDR3 length: 20 amino acids. CDR3 residues: CASSNTGLAGVRSWRNEQFF. For the CDR3, the DNA is TGTGCCAGCAGTAACACGGGACTAGCGGGGGTTAGGTCGTGGAGGAATGAGCAGTTCTTC.

Many counts were recorded for this clonotype. The chain links TRBV29-1 to TRBJ2-2, with 7 bases identical to TRBD1. Germline V lookup: CDR1 SQVTM, CDR2 ANQGSEA. CDR3 length: 16 amino acids. Trimming at V came to 0 bases and at J to 1 base, leaving 5 bases not matched to a gene. CDR3: CSVEDRNRGNTGELFF. The CDR3 region has the DNA TGCAGCGTTGAAGATCGTAACAGGGGGAACACCGGGGAGCTGTTTTTT.

This sequence joins TRBV6-5 and TRBJ1-2; tentatively, D is TRBD1 (6 bases). The germline gives CDR1 MNHEY, CDR2 SVGAGI. V dropped 4 bases and J dropped 0 bases, with 12 bases sitting between them. The CDR3 sequence is 15 residues long. The CDR3 loop is CASSSQGWANYGYTF. The CDR3 DNA is TGTGCCAGCAGTTCGCAGGGGTGGGCTAACTATGGCTACACCTTC.

This clonotype was counted many times. V is TRBV7-2 and J is TRBJ2-4; D call uncertain. The germline V gene has CDR1 SGHTA and CDR2 FQGNSA. Trimming took 0 bases from V and 5 from J, leaving 11 bases between them. This CDR3 has 15 amino acids. CDR3 region: CASSLAHRVQNIQYF. The CDR3 DNA reads as TGTGCCAGCAGCTTAGCGCACCGGGTCCAAAACATTCAGTACTTC.

The genes are TRBV5-6 and TRBJ2-3, with 8 bases that match TRBD2. Germline CDR1 SGHDT, CDR2 YYEEEE. This CDR3 spans 16 amino acids. Trimming took 0 bases from V and 2 from J; bases not matched to a gene: 5. For the CDR3, the DNA is TGTGCCAGCAGCTTGGTGCGGGGGGTCTCCACAGATACGCAGTATTTT. Translating gives CASSLVRGVSTDTQYF.

Comments on this clonotype: A single base separates this from a much larger clone, so it may be a read error. In DNA form, the CDR3 reads TGCGCCAGCAGCCGGGACAGGGCTAATGGAAAACTGTTTTTT. Protein sequence: CASSRDRANGKLFF. This chain connects TRBV4-1 to TRBJ1-4; TRBD1 agrees at 9 bases. The CDR3 has 14 residues. Germline V gene lookup returns CDR1 MGHRA and CDR2 YSYEKL.

This chain's CDR3 is CASSQGYGRNEQFF. CDR3 DNA sequence: TGTGCCAGCAGCCAAGGGTACGGGCGCAATGAGCAGTTCTTC. The chain combines TRBV4-2 with TRBJ2-1; unclear D gene. The germline gives CDR1 LGHNA, CDR2 YNFKEQ. This CDR3 is 14 amino acids long. V lost 1 base and J lost 6, with 10 bases in between.

V is TRBV12-3 or TRBV12-4 and J is TRBJ1-5; D possibly corresponds to TRBD1 (5 bases). V lost 4 bases and J lost 9, with 19 bases in between. The CDR3 extends over 15 amino acids. The DNA for the CDR3 is TGTGCCAGCAGTTCCCGCACCAGGGAGGCGTTGCCCCAGCATTTT. Amino acids: CASSSRTREALPQHF.